Presented here are 2 T cell receptor beta chains from one specimen sequenced in a study of regulatory T cells in long-lasting Graves disease. Arm-PCR with iRepertoire HTBI primers amplified the CDR3 regions for these TCR beta libraries. From the multiplex PCR reads, TCRdb called clonotypes with MiXCR, one entry per CDR3 protein. The table records 560,000 or so distinct CDR3 sequences, about 16% of them present only once. Stated time point: newly diagnosed GD, antithyroid drugs for less than 3 months. RNA from PBMCs was the source of the TCR library. The data also belong to a second study, concerning T cells in Graves' hyperthyroidism and ophthalmopathy.

The specimen comprised peripheral blood mononuclear cells (PBMCs), sampled at new diagnosis, from a patient treated with antithyroid drugs. These receptors were obtained from a man between 18 and 35 years old with Graves disease.

Concerning this clonotype: A much larger clone is a single base away; this may be a read error. Here the CDR3 reads CAWSIGLSYEQFF. CDR3 sequence (DNA): TGTGCCTGGAGTATTGGTCTCTCCTACGAGCAGTTCTTC. V gene TRBV30 combines with J gene TRBJ2-5; D gene ambiguous. The J call is uncertain, as TRBJ2-1 better fits the DNA end. Germline values: CDR1 GTSNPN, CDR2 SVGIG (reference sequence). The CDR3 sequence is 13 residues long.

This clonotype showed up just a few times. Mismatch with germline at one junction end may stem from a read error. V usage is TRBV5-1 and J usage is TRBJ2-1; D gene uncertain. The CDR3 length is 14 residues. Germline assignment: CDR1 SGHRS and CDR2 YFSETQ. In DNA form, the CDR3 reads TGCGCCAGCGGCTTATCGCTACAACCCAATGAGCAGTTCTTC. Protein: CASGLSLQPNEQFF.